Listed below are T cell receptor beta chains from one sample, sequenced in a study of T-cell reconstitution after alpha-beta-depleted transplantation in children. TCRdb reanalysed the PCR reads using MiXCR and keeps one entry per CDR3 protein. The sample contains over 550,000 distinct CDR3 sequences, under 12% of which appear only once. The sample in question was PBMCs from the stem cell graft donor, obtained from the stem cell graft. The receptors were gathered from a human donor who donated a stem cell graft to a child with acute myeloid leukemia. Both conserved end residues are part of each CDR3. The order of the fields is J gene, CDR3 length, clone size, D gene, V gene, CDR3 protein, CDR3 DNA. D genes are given only for firm matches. The size entry is marked missing in some rows and otherwise reads once, few, many or a size class.

J gene: TRBJ2-2
CDR3 length: 17
clone size: -
D gene: TRBD2
V gene: TRBV12-3/TRBV12-4
CDR3 protein: CASSLKAGETYTGELFF
CDR3 DNA: TGTGCCAGCAGTTTAAAAGCGGGAGAAACTTACACCGGGGAGCTGTTTTTT

J gene: TRBJ1-2
CDR3 length: 15
clone size: many
D gene: TRBD1
V gene: TRBV12-3/TRBV12-4
CDR3 protein: CASRYGQADGSGYTF
CDR3 DNA: TGTGCCAGCAGATACGGACAGGCTGATGGCAGCGGCTACACCTTC

J gene: TRBJ2-3
CDR3 length: 13
clone size: many
D gene: -
V gene: TRBV12-3/TRBV12-4
CDR3 protein: CASTLSGTDTQYF
CDR3 DNA: TGTGCCAGCACCTTATCAGGCACAGATACGCAGTATTTT

J gene: TRBJ2-7
CDR3 length: 15
clone size: few
D gene: TRBD1
V gene: TRBV7-2
CDR3 protein: CASSLRDRAAYEQYF
CDR3 DNA: TGTGCCAGCAGCTTGAGGGACAGGGCCGCCTACGAGCAGTACTTC

J gene: TRBJ1-1
CDR3 length: 16
clone size: -
D gene: -
V gene: TRBV29-1
CDR3 protein: CSVEIRDRPRNTEAFF
CDR3 DNA: TGCAGCGTTGAGATCCGGGACCGTCCTCGGAACACTGAAGCTTTCTTT

J gene: TRBJ2-7
CDR3 length: 15
clone size: few
D gene: TRBD2
V gene: TRBV5-6
CDR3 protein: CASRPSGTLSYEQYF
CDR3 DNA: TGTGCCAGCAGACCTAGCGGGACCCTCTCCTACGAGCAGTACTTC

J gene: TRBJ2-4
CDR3 length: 13
clone size: few
D gene: -
V gene: TRBV28
CDR3 protein: CASSPSGENIQYF
CDR3 DNA: TGTGCCAGCAGTCCCTCAGGGGAAAACATTCAGTACTTC

J gene: TRBJ1-2
CDR3 length: 11
clone size: few
D gene: -
V gene: TRBV6-6
CDR3 protein: CASSRGSGYTF
CDR3 DNA: TGTGCCAGCAGCCGGGGGAGTGGCTACACCTTC

J gene: TRBJ2-7
CDR3 length: 14
clone size: many
D gene: -
V gene: TRBV7-9
CDR3 protein: CASSLAAGDYEQYF
CDR3 DNA: TGTGCCAGCAGCTTAGCGGCAGGGGACTACGAGCAGTACTTC

J gene: TRBJ2-7
CDR3 length: 15
clone size: -
D gene: TRBD1
V gene: TRBV7-2
CDR3 protein: CASSLNRGQTYEQYF
CDR3 DNA: TGTGCCAGCAGCTTAAACAGGGGGCAAACCTACGAGCAGTACTTC

J gene: TRBJ1-1
CDR3 length: 13
clone size: -
D gene: -
V gene: TRBV29-1
CDR3 protein: CSVIRALDDRAFF
CDR3 DNA: TGCAGCGTTATCCGGGCTTTAGACGATCGGGCTTTCTTT

J gene: TRBJ2-7
CDR3 length: 16
clone size: few
D gene: -
V gene: TRBV20-1
CDR3 protein: CSASGPGGARKGEQYF
CDR3 DNA: TGCAGTGCTAGTGGGCCCGGGGGCGCGCGGAAAGGGGAGCAGTACTTC

J gene: TRBJ1-1
CDR3 length: 13
clone size: many
D gene: TRBD1
V gene: TRBV20-1
CDR3 protein: CSARTGMNTEAFF
CDR3 DNA: TGCAGTGCTAGGACAGGGATGAACACTGAAGCTTTCTTT

J gene: TRBJ1-1
CDR3 length: 15
clone size: many
D gene: TRBD1
V gene: TRBV27
CDR3 protein: CATEVTGAKNTEAFF
CDR3 DNA: TGTGCCACCGAGGTAACAGGGGCTAAGAACACTGAAGCTTTCTTT